Below, 28 T cell receptor beta chains from the same sample are listed, as sequenced in a study of TIL therapy for anti-PD-1-resistant metastatic lung cancer. The immunoSEQ assay was v3. This table comes from immunoSEQ multiplex PCR, and its TCRdb copy is limited to in-frame clones, with some not included. Of 95,000 or so clones in the sample, roughly 65% are singletons; the top ten hold about 10%. Regarding time point: pre-treatment sample, taken before nivolumab and TIL therapy. Pleural nodules or supraclavicular lymph nodes made up most of the excised metastases sampled. The starting material was tumor tissue, obtained at baseline. These receptors were taken from a person aged 30 to 80 with non-small cell lung cancer.

The rearrangement uses TRBV7-2 and TRBJ2-7; 11 bases map to TRBD2. This CDR3 has 15 residues. V trimming: 4 bases; J trimming: 1 base; junction bases outside the gene matches: 3. Germline V CDR1 and CDR2: SGHTA, FQGNSA. The CDR3 DNA reads as TGTGCCAGCAGCTCCCTAGCGGGAGGTTCCTACGAGCAGTACTTC. As protein: CASSSLAGGSYEQYF.

This chain uses TRBV27 with TRBJ2-2; 11 bases agree with TRBD2. This CDR3 region has 15 residues. Germline trimming cut 8 bases from V and 8 bases from J; bases unmatched to any gene: 10. Germline V gene lookup returns CDR1 MNHEY and CDR2 SMNVEV (reference sequence). The DNA for the CDR3 is TGTGCCAGCCAGAGACTAGCGGGGTATTTGGGGGAGCTGTTTTTT. It specifies CASQRLAGYLGELFF.

This clone has only a few counts. The chain is built from TRBV6-4 and TRBJ1-5; TRBD1 aligns across 9 bases. CDR1 is MRHNA, CDR2 SNTAGT, per germline. The CDR3 contains 16 residues. Trimming took 6 bases from V and 2 from J; bases not matched to a gene: 8. CDR3 in DNA: TGTGCCAGCAGCCCAAGAACAGGGGGCGGCAATCAGCCCCAGCATTTT. Translation gives CASSPRTGGGNQPQHF.

This clone was counted between two and nine times. The gene calls are TRBV6-2 or TRBV6-3 and TRBJ2-5; 7 nucleotides match TRBD2. Germline CDR1 and CDR2: MNHEY and SVGEGT. This CDR3 has 16 amino acids. Germline trimming cut 6 bases from V and 4 bases from J; bases unmatched to any gene: 14. The CDR3: CASSAVRGRGRETQYF. Written as DNA, the CDR3 is TGTGCCAGCAGCGCCGTCCGGGGGAGGGGTCGAGAGACCCAGTACTTC.

The CDR3 nucleotides read TGTGCCAGCAGTCTCCACTCGACAGGGATATCCTATAATTCACCCCTCCACTTT. It codes for CASSLHSTGISYNSPLHF. The rearrangement links TRBV6-6 to TRBJ1-6; 7 bases are shared with TRBD1. CDR1 and CDR2 from the germline V gene are MNHNY and SVGAGI (reference sequence). J lost 1 base, V lost 5 bases, and 11 bases had no gene match. The length of the CDR3 is 18 residues.

This chain connects TRBV9 to TRBJ1-1; D call uncertain. This CDR3 spans 13 amino acids. From germline, CDR1 is SGDLS and CDR2 YYNGEE. The V and J ends lost 0 bases and 6 bases respectively, with 9 bases between them. The CDR3 region has the DNA TGTGCCAGCAGCGTAGTGGGGTCCCCTGAAGCTTTCTTT. It specifies CASSVVGSPEAFF.

The chain combines TRBV6-5 with TRBJ1-1, with 9 bases fitting TRBD1. CDR3 length equals 14 residues. Germline lookup yields CDR1 MNHEY and CDR2 SVGAGI. V trimming: 6 bases; J trimming: 5 bases; junction bases outside the gene matches: 7. The DNA for the CDR3 is TGTGCCAGCAGCCGCGGGACAGGGCCTACTGAAGCTTTCTTT. It encodes CASSRGTGPTEAFF.

This clone came up a few times. This chain connects TRBV28 to TRBJ1-3; no clear D. V was cut by 3 bases and J by 0 bases, with 12 bases left in between. This CDR3 contains 16 residues. CDR1 and CDR2 (germline): MDHEN, SYDVKM. The CDR3 loop reads CASSFGLSSSGNTIYF. The CDR3 DNA is TGTGCCAGCAGTTTTGGATTATCGAGCTCTGGAAACACCATATATTTT.

This clone was seen more than once but under ten times. This chain links TRBV3-1 (or the pseudogene TRBV3-2) with TRBJ2-1; possible D gene TRBD2, 6 bases. Trimming took 3 bases from V and 9 from J, leaving 9 bases between them. From germline, CDR1 is LGHDT and CDR2 YNNKEL (reference sequence). The CDR3 is 12 residues long. This CDR3 is CASSHMGGEQFF. The CDR3 nucleotides are TGTGCCAGCAGCCACATGGGGGGTGAGCAGTTCTTC.

This clone was seen more than once but under ten times. This sequence joins TRBV4-1 and TRBJ2-5; D gene ambiguous. Looked up from germline, CDR1 is MGHRA and CDR2 is YSYEKL. V gave up 0 bases and J gave up 7 bases, with 12 bases separating them. The CDR3 consists of 14 residues. The CDR3 loop is CASSQDLVKRTQYF. Here the CDR3 DNA reads TGCGCCAGCAGCCAAGATTTGGTCAAGAGGACCCAGTACTTC.

This clone came up once. This sequence joins TRBV7-2 and TRBJ2-3, with 7 bases that match TRBD1. CDR3 length equals 14 residues. Germline values: CDR1 SGHTA, CDR2 FQGNSA. V was pared by 8 bases and J by 5 bases, with 10 bases of the junction left unmatched. The chain's CDR3 is CASGGRGQGDTQYF. CDR3 nucleotide sequence: TGTGCCAGCGGCGGAAGGGGGCAGGGAGATACGCAGTATTTT.

The chain combines TRBV6-2 or TRBV6-3 with TRBJ2-7; 10 nucleotides line up with TRBD1. CDR3 length equals 14 residues. The germline V gene has CDR1 MNHEY and CDR2 SVGEGT. V shed 5 bases, J shed 6 bases, and the junction held 7 bases outside the gene matches. The CDR3 DNA is TGTGCCAGCAGTCGAGAGACAGGGGGCGCCGAGCAGTACTTC. Its translation: CASSRETGGAEQYF.

The chain couples TRBV10-3 to TRBJ1-1; D unresolved. Trimming took 3 bases from V and 1 from J, leaving 9 bases between them. Looked up from germline, CDR1 is ENHRY and CDR2 is SYGVKD. The CDR3 loop spans 14 amino acids. The chain's CDR3 is CAISEEAANTEAFF. The CDR3 DNA is TGTGCCATCAGTGAAGAGGCGGCGAACACTGAAGCTTTCTTT.

This clone was detected a few times. The CDR3 bases are TGCGCCAGCAGCCAGGGGTTCCTAGGGACCCAGCTTTACAATGAGCAGTTCTTC. The encoded protein is CASSQGFLGTQLYNEQFF. The chain is built from TRBV4-1 and TRBJ2-1, with D possibly being TRBD1 or TRBD2 (5 bases each). The CDR3 runs 18 residues. Trimming cost V 3 bases and J 4 bases, with 22 bases left between them. From germline, CDR1 is MGHRA and CDR2 YSYEKL.

This clone was counted a few times. The J gene is TRBJ1-5, the V gene TRBV4-3; D remains ambiguous. Germline CDR1 is LGHNA and CDR2 is YSLEER. Trimming removed 4 bases at V and 4 bases at J, with 14 bases between. CDR3 length equals 15 residues. CDR3 region: CASSPSGELNQPQHF. CDR3 nucleotide sequence: TGCGCCAGCAGCCCGAGTGGGGAGTTAAATCAGCCCCAGCATTTT.

The chain links TRBV5-4 to TRBJ2-3, with 16 bases lining up with TRBD2. Germline trimming cut 4 bases from V and 3 bases from J; bases unmatched to any gene: 2. The CDR3 has 16 residues. Germline V gene sequence: CDR1 SGHNT, CDR2 YYREEE (reference sequence). DNA for the CDR3: TGTGCCAGCAGCCCGGGACTAGCGGGAGGGACAGATACGCAGTATTTT. Translating it yields CASSPGLAGGTDTQYF.

The chain recombines TRBV28 with TRBJ2-3, with 12 bases that match TRBD2. The CDR3 has 19 residues. CDR1 is MDHEN, CDR2 SYDVKM, per germline. J was trimmed by 1 base and V by 2 bases; bases with no gene match: 10. CDR3 DNA sequence: TGTGCCAGCAGTTTAGATGCTAGCGGGAGGGCCGCGGGCACAGATACGCAGTATTTT. It encodes CASSLDASGRAAGTDTQYF.

The J gene is TRBJ2-6, the V gene TRBV11-3; tentative D call: TRBD1 (6 bases). Trimming took 1 base from V and 4 from J, leaving 11 bases between them. This CDR3 is 16 amino acids long. From germline, CDR1 is SGHNT and CDR2 YENEEA. The CDR3 DNA is TGTGCCAGCAGCTTAGGGCACAGGGACGGGGCCAACGTCCTGACTTTC. This sequence encodes CASSLGHRDGANVLTF.

The J gene is TRBJ1-2, the V gene TRBV6-2 or TRBV6-3, with D maybe TRBD1 (6 bases). Germline-derived CDR1 and CDR2 are MNHEY and SVGEGT. V gave up 5 bases and J gave up 5 bases, with 12 bases separating them. This CDR3 contains 13 residues. The CDR3, as DNA: TGTGCCAGCAGTCAACCGGACAGTTATGGCTACACCTTC. Encoded protein: CASSQPDSYGYTF.

CDR3 sequence: CASSTSLGTQYF. CDR3 sequence (DNA): TGTGCCAGTAGTACAAGCCTCGGGACCCAGTACTTC. This chain connects TRBV19 to TRBJ2-5; D gene unclear. Trimming removed 4 bases at V and 7 bases at J, with 10 bases between. CDR1 is LNHDA, CDR2 SQIVND, per germline (reference sequence). The length of the CDR3 is 12 residues.

The chain employs TRBV5-4 and TRBJ1-1; 9 bases are a match to TRBD1. V was pared by 5 bases and J by 4 bases, with 9 bases of the junction left unmatched. Looked up from germline, CDR1 is SGHNT and CDR2 is YYREEE (reference sequence). The CDR3 loop spans 15 amino acids. The CDR3 DNA sequence: TGTGCCAGCAGGCCGGGACAGGGAGGGAGCACTGAAGCTTTCTTT. Translated, it gives CASRPGQGGSTEAFF.

The V and J genes are TRBV6-2 or TRBV6-3 and TRBJ1-5, with 7 bases matching TRBD1. The J segment lost 4 bases and the V segment lost 0 bases, leaving 3 bases of the junction unmatched. This CDR3 is built from 15 residues. From germline, CDR1 is MNHEY and CDR2 SVGEGT. CDR3 sequence: CASSYSVQGNQPQHF. CDR3 nucleotides: TGTGCCAGCAGTTACTCGGTACAGGGGAATCAGCCCCAGCATTTT.

The table lists this clone with a few counts. This chain connects TRBV29-1 to TRBJ1-4; D might be TRBD1 (5 bases). CDR1 is SQVTM and CDR2 is ANQGSEA in the germline V gene. Trimming left V 7 bases short and J 6 bases short, with 12 bases between. This CDR3 is 12 amino acids long. CDR3 sequence (DNA): TGCAGCGGGGGGTTCGAGGATGAAAAACTGTTTTTT. As protein: CSGGFEDEKLFF.

This rearrangement joins TRBV7-2 to TRBJ1-2, with D hard to call. The V end was cut by 5 bases, the J end by 4 bases, with 8 bases between. Looked up from germline, CDR1 is SGHTA and CDR2 is FQGNSA. The CDR3 covers 12 residues. CDR3 DNA sequence: TGTGCCAGCAGCCGGACGGTCTATGGCTACACCTTC. Its protein product is CASSRTVYGYTF.

For the CDR3, the DNA is TGCAGCGGTGAGGGGGGAGCAGATACGCAGTATTTT. Its translation: CSGEGGADTQYF. This chain links TRBV29-1 with TRBJ2-3; perhaps D is TRBD1 or TRBD2 (6 bases each). Germline CDR1 is SQVTM and CDR2 is ANQGSEA. V was shortened by 7 bases and J by 4 bases, with 12 bases between the two germline ends. CDR3 length: 12 residues.

The chain uses TRBV4-1 and TRBJ2-3; 9 bases align to TRBD1. The germline CDR1 and CDR2 sequences are MGHRA and YSYEKL. Trimming at V came to 6 bases and at J to 2 bases, leaving 6 bases not matched to a gene. The CDR3 is 15 residues long. CDR3 DNA: TGCGCCAGCAGATTCCGGGACAGGGCCACAGATACGCAGTATTTT. Protein: CASRFRDRATDTQYF.

The CDR3 DNA follows: TGTGCCAGCAGCTTAGGGGGACAGGGTGAGGGCTACACCTTC. It translates to CASSLGGQGEGYTF. V and J are TRBV7-8 and TRBJ1-2; 9 bases are shared with TRBD1. The CDR3 loop spans 14 amino acids. Unmatched junction bases numbered 5, after V lost 1 base and J lost 8 bases. Germline V CDR1 and CDR2: SGHVS, FQNEAQ.

This clone was recorded a few times. V usage is TRBV19 and J usage is TRBJ2-5; a weak D match, TRBD2 (5 bases). V lost 6 bases and J 5 bases, leaving 13 bases between the germline ends. This CDR3 region has 13 residues. CDR1 is LNHDA and CDR2 is SQIVND in the germline V gene (reference sequence). The DNA of the CDR3 is TGTGCCAGTAGCGCGGACCCGGGGGAGACCCAGTACTTC. This codes for CASSADPGETQYF.